This T cell receptor (beta chain) is from a study of beta chain features in type 1 diabetes. Unmatched junction bases numbered 4, after V lost 2 bases and J lost 3 bases. Germline CDR1 is SQVTM and CDR2 is ANQGSEA. The CDR3 is 15 residues long. This clone was found a few times. Its cognate antigen is unknown. The whole isolated RNA underwent reverse transcription, so sequencing captured expressed TCRB transcripts. Using immunoSEQ multiplex PCR, the repertoire was profiled, and TCRdb retains in-frame clones only, with some absent. This table holds about 330,000 clones, more than 9.5% found once. Overall study results and limits: A definitive answer on HLA type influencing TCRB rearrangement was not reached here.

The TCR was taken from a woman aged 25-40 years in good health. This rearrangement joins TRBV29-1 to TRBJ1-3; TRBD1 aligns across 10 bases. Sequenced: naive CD4+ T cells from blood. For the CDR3, the DNA is TGCAGCGTTGAATCGGGACAGGGGAATGGAAACACCATATATTTT. Its protein is CSVESGQGNGNTIYF.